This T cell receptor beta chain is from a study of T cells in Graves' hyperthyroidism and ophthalmopathy. Regarding the study as a whole: Separation of ophthalmopathy from stable hyperthyroidism was achieved by a 13 V-J model. Peripheral blood also featured most of the thyroid clonotypes expanded above 0.001.

This clonotype was found many times. Its specificity is unknown. Uncontrolled infection, other autoimmune disease, pregnancy and lactation each barred patients from inclusion. Clinical symptoms, serum thyroxine, TRAb, thyroid ultrasound and orbital computed tomography informed diagnoses. The CDR3 contains 13 residues. Unmatched junction bases numbered 8, after V lost 6 bases and J lost 10 bases. Germline CDR1 and CDR2: MNHNS and SASEGT. Amplified TCR beta CDR3 regions came from RNA transcripts. HTBI primers were the set used in a first-round RT-PCR of the TCR CDR3. TCRdb recomputed calls from the multiplex PCR reads with MiXCR, one row per CDR3 protein. In the table there are 560,000 or so distinct CDR3 sequences, about 20% of which are singletons.

The chain combines TRBV6-1 with TRBJ2-1; 8 positions match TRBD2. This clonotype was obtained from a man aged 35 to 55 with Graves' ophthalmopathy. Sequencing was carried out using blood. The DNA of the CDR3 is TGTGCCAGCAGCTTCGGGAGGGAGGGGGAGCAGTTCTTC. Protein product: CASSFGREGEQFF.